One and the same sample provided the 21 T cell receptor beta chains below, sequenced in a study of radiation and T cells in renal cell carcinoma. This table comes from immunoSEQ multiplex PCR, and its TCRdb copy is limited to in-frame clones, with some not included. The profile covers around 100,000 clones, with around 83% appearing a single time and under 8.5% taken by the ten largest. The time point: blood 4 weeks post-SBRT, at nephrectomy. Treatment reported: 15 Gy SBRT to primary tumor, nephrectomy 4 weeks later. The sequences come from blood, collected from a patient whose treatment included radiotherapy and nephrectomy. The receptors were sampled from a man aged 60 to 75 with renal cell carcinoma.

The rearrangement joins TRBV10-2 to TRBJ2-7; 9 bases fit TRBD2. This CDR3 has 14 amino acids. In germline, CDR1 is WSHSY, CDR2 SAAADI. V shed 2 bases, J shed 4 bases, and the junction held 3 bases outside the gene matches. The CDR3 here is CASSERLADYEQYF. CDR3 bases: TGCGCCAGCAGTGAGAGACTAGCGGATTACGAGCAGTACTTC.

The chain uses TRBV7-9 and TRBJ1-2; TRBD1 aligns across 7 bases. Germline V gene lookup returns CDR1 SEHNR and CDR2 FQNEAQ (reference sequence). This CDR3 is built from 15 residues. Germline trimming cut 5 bases from V and 2 bases from J; bases unmatched to any gene: 8. The CDR3 loop is CASSASGGTNYGYTF. The CDR3 bases are TGTGCCAGCAGCGCCTCAGGGGGGACCAACTATGGCTACACCTTC. Full variable domain (outside the CDR3, taken from reference TRBV7-9 and TRBJ1-2): DTGVSQNPRHKITKRGQNVTFRCDPISEHNRLYWYRQTLGQGPEFLTYFQNEAQLEKSRLLSDRFSAERPKGSFSTLEIQRTEQGDSAMYLCASSASGGTNYGYTFGSGTRLTVV.

This sequence joins TRBV7-9 and TRBJ1-5; D remains unclear. The V gene's germline CDR1 is SEHNR and CDR2 FQNEAQ (reference sequence). V lost 5 bases, J lost 3 bases, and 5 bases lay in between. The CDR3 totals 12 residues. The CDR3 protein is CASSQYNQPQHF. The DNA of the CDR3 is TGTGCCAGCAGCCAATACAATCAGCCCCAGCATTTT.

This clone was recorded only once. The chain recombines TRBV15 with TRBJ1-2, with D tentatively TRBD1 (5 bases). Trimming took 2 bases from V and 5 from J, leaving 12 bases between them. The CDR3 runs 14 residues. Germline V lookup: CDR1 LNHNV, CDR2 YYDKDF (reference sequence). This chain's CDR3 is CATSRPGTTYGYTF. The DNA of the CDR3 is TGTGCCACCAGCAGACCCGGGACCACTTATGGCTACACCTTC. Supplemented by reference TRBV15 and TRBJ1-2, the full variable domain reads DAMVIQNPRYQVTQFGKPVTLSCSQTLNHNVMYWYQQKSSQAPKLLFHYYDKDFNNEADTPDNFQSRRPNTSFCFLDIRSPGLGDTAMYLCATSRPGTTYGYTFGSGTRLTVV.

The genes are TRBV6-6 and TRBJ2-7, with D maybe TRBD1 (5 bases). This CDR3 comprises 12 residues. Trimming took off 8 bases at V and 4 bases at J, with 12 bases between the two ends. CDR1 is MNHNY, CDR2 SVGAGI, per germline (reference sequence). The CDR3 DNA is TGTGCCAGCGGTCCAGGGCGTTACGAGCAGTACTTC. Its translation: CASGPGRYEQYF.

As concerns this clone: A read error may produce the germline difference seen at one junction end. The rearrangement uses TRBV5-1 and TRBJ2-3; D might be TRBD1 (6 bases). CDR1 is SGHRS, CDR2 YFSETQ, per germline. The CDR3 spans 16 residues. CDR3: CASSSNYRESTNTQYF. The DNA of the CDR3 is TGCGCCAGCAGCTCGAATTACAGGGAAAGCACAAATACGCAGTATTTT.

As to this clone: Different DNA sequences within this sample yield the same CDR3. The rearrangement uses TRBV20-1 and TRBJ2-5; D unresolved. The CDR3 has 11 residues. CDR1 and CDR2 (germline): DFQATT, SNEGSKA (reference sequence). V was trimmed by 4 bases and J by 0 bases, leaving 3 bases between them. The CDR3 loop reads CSATHQETQYF. CDR3 in DNA: TGCAGTGCTACCCACCAAGAGACCCAGTACTTC.

This chain joins TRBV28 and TRBJ2-1; TRBD1 aligns across 8 bases. J lost 4 bases, V lost 5 bases, and 4 bases had no gene match. The germline V gene has CDR1 MDHEN and CDR2 SYDVKM. The CDR3 sequence is 14 residues long. CDR3 DNA sequence: TGTGCCAGCAGTAAGCGGACAGGGTACAATGAGCAGTTCTTC. It specifies CASSKRTGYNEQFF.

The rearrangement uses TRBV5-6 and TRBJ1-2; D not resolved. CDR1 and CDR2 (germline): SGHDT, YYEEEE. This CDR3 has 15 amino acids. V lost 4 bases, J lost 4 bases, and 17 bases lay in between. CDR3 loop: CASSPASSGIYGYTF. Written as DNA, the CDR3 is TGTGCCAGCAGCCCAGCGTCGTCGGGGATCTATGGCTACACCTTC.

V and J are TRBV29-1 and TRBJ1-2; D is possibly TRBD1 (6 bases). Deletions cut 1 base from V and 6 bases from J, with 18 bases between. Germline CDR1 and CDR2: SQVTM and ANQGSEA. The CDR3 is 15 residues long. CDR3 nucleotides: TGCAGCGTTGAAGGCCGGGCTTGGGACATTGATGGCTACACCTTC. Translated, it gives CSVEGRAWDIDGYTF. The full variable domain, with the rest looked up from reference TRBV29-1 and TRBJ1-2, is SAVISQKPSRDICQRGTSLTIQCQVDSQVTMMFWYRQQPGQSLTLIATANQGSEATYESGFVIDKFPISRPNLTFSTLTVSNMSPEDSSIYLCSVEGRAWDIDGYTFGSGTRLTVV.

The chain recombines TRBV19 with TRBJ1-5, with 9 nucleotides matching TRBD1. Germline CDR1 and CDR2: LNHDA and SQIVND (reference sequence). Trimming at V came to 4 bases and at J to 2 bases, leaving 3 bases not matched to a gene. This CDR3 comprises 15 residues. CDR3 in DNA: TGTGCCAGTAGTAGCCGGGACAGGGGCAATCAGCCCCAGCATTTT. It specifies CASSSRDRGNQPQHF.

The chain joins TRBV4-1 to TRBJ1-4; D is perhaps TRBD1 (5 bases). V was clipped by 3 bases and J by 10 bases, with 21 bases between them. Germline V gene lookup returns CDR1 MGHRA and CDR2 YSYEKL. This CDR3 is built from 16 residues. The DNA for the CDR3 is TGCGCCAGCAGCCAGGTACCGGGGCAGGGATTTGGAAAACTGTTTTTT. It yields the protein CASSQVPGQGFGKLFF.

The V and J genes are TRBV19 and TRBJ1-4; 10 bases map to TRBD1. The CDR3 spans 17 residues. Germline V gene sequence: CDR1 LNHDA, CDR2 SQIVND (reference sequence). After removal of 5 bases from V and 7 bases from J, the junction contained 13 bases not matched to a gene. In DNA form, the CDR3 reads TGTGCCAGTAGTGTCGACAGGGGGCGCATAATTTCTGAAAAACTGTTTTTT. It yields the protein CASSVDRGRIISEKLFF.

V is TRBV6-1 and J is TRBJ2-7; D is undetermined. Germline assignment: CDR1 MNHNS and CDR2 SASEGT. The CDR3 totals 10 residues. V lost 8 bases and J 4 bases, leaving 6 bases between the germline ends. CDR3 region: CASGVYEQYF. DNA of the CDR3: TGTGCCAGCGGAGTTTACGAGCAGTACTTC.

The chain recombines TRBV7-3 with TRBJ2-7; 7 nucleotides agree with TRBD2. V lost 4 bases, J lost 7 bases, and 10 bases stayed unmatched. This CDR3 contains 14 residues. Germline loops: CDR1 SGHTA, CDR2 FQGTGA. The CDR3: CASSSSAGAKEQYF. In DNA, the CDR3 is TGTGCCAGCAGCTCCTCTGCGGGAGCGAAAGAGCAGTACTTC. Full variable domain (missing parts from reference TRBV7-3 and TRBJ2-7): GAGVSQTPSNKVTEKGKYVELRCDPISGHTALYWYRQSLGQGPEFLIYFQGTGAADDSGLPNDRFFAVRPEGSVSTLKIQRTERGDSAVYLCASSSSAGAKEQYFGPGTRLTVT.

This sequence joins TRBV27 and TRBJ2-2; D may correspond to TRBD1 or TRBD2 (5 bases each). CDR1 and CDR2 (germline): MNHEY, SMNVEV (reference sequence). The CDR3 totals 13 residues. V lost 3 bases, J lost 8 bases, and 10 bases lay in between. This chain's CDR3 is CASSLGVTGELFF. In DNA, the CDR3 is TGTGCCAGCAGTTTGGGGGTAACAGGGGAGCTGTTTTTT.

The chain employs TRBV7-9 and TRBJ1-5; D possibly corresponds to TRBD1 (5 bases). Per the germline V gene, CDR1 is SEHNR and CDR2 is FQNEAQ (reference sequence). There are 15 residues in the CDR3. The ends were cut back, 4 bases at V and 6 bases at J, with 16 bases in the middle. DNA for the CDR3: TGTGCCAGCAGCTCCATCCCAGGGAGCCCTCAGCCCCAGCATTTT. It yields the protein CASSSIPGSPQPQHF.

This chain links TRBV10-2 with TRBJ2-7, with 9 bases that match TRBD1. Germline V CDR1 and CDR2: WSHSY, SAAADI. V was pared by 5 bases and J by 4 bases, with 9 bases of the junction left unmatched. The CDR3 totals 15 residues. For the CDR3, the DNA is TGCGCCAGCAGTAAAGCCGGGACAGGGTTATACGAGCAGTACTTC. It translates to CASSKAGTGLYEQYF.

The rearrangement links TRBV27 to TRBJ2-7, with D possibly TRBD1 on 5 matching bases. CDR1 is MNHEY and CDR2 is SMNVEV in the germline V gene (reference sequence). The CDR3 length is 12 residues. Trimming cost V 5 bases and J 4 bases, with 9 bases left between them. The CDR3 nucleotides are TGTGCCAGCAGTATAAGGGGATACGAGCAGTACTTC. Its protein product is CASSIRGYEQYF.

Here the CDR3 reads CASSPKVVGKQFF. The CDR3 DNA sequence: TGTGCCAGCAGCCCCAAGGTGGTAGGGAAGCAGTTCTTC. This chain connects TRBV7-9 to TRBJ2-1; D is ambiguous. The CDR3 contains 13 residues. Germline CDR1 is SEHNR and CDR2 is FQNEAQ (reference sequence). Trimming shortened V by 5 bases and J by 11 bases, and 16 bases separated the two germline ends. The complete variable domain, with remaining parts taken from reference TRBV7-9 and TRBJ2-1, reads DTGVSQNPRHKITKRGQNVTFRCDPISEHNRLYWYRQTLGQGPEFLTYFQNEAQLEKSRLLSDRFSAERPKGSFSTLEIQRTEQGDSAMYLCASSPKVVGKQFFGPGTRLTVL.

V is TRBV5-4 and J is TRBJ2-1; TRBD2 agrees at 8 bases. V trimming: 4 bases; J trimming: 5 bases; junction bases outside the gene matches: 11. This CDR3 has 16 amino acids. Germline-derived CDR1 and CDR2 are SGHNT and YYREEE (reference sequence). CDR3 nucleotide sequence: TGTGCCAGCAGCAAATTCAGCGGGAGTGGGAACAATGAGCAGTTCTTC. Amino acid sequence: CASSKFSGSGNNEQFF.